The rows below give T cell receptor beta chains drawn from one sample of a study of cytomegalovirus exposure and HLA in healthy donors. Profiling relied on immunoSEQ multiplex PCR, and the TCRdb table lists in-frame clones only, not all of them. Recorded here are approximately 120,000 clones; the top ten clones represent roughly 2%. The sequenced sample consisted of PBMCs. Source of these receptors: a woman aged 55-70 years in good health and CMV-seronegative. The CDR3 runs from the conserved cysteine through the conserved F or W. The D gene is left open where the match is weak.

j_call v_call d_call cdr3_aa cdr3_nt
TRBJ2-7 TRBV6-1 TRBD2 CASRELAGAYEQYF TGTGCCAGCAGAGAACTAGCGGGAGCCTACGAGCAGTACTTC
TRBJ2-5 TRBV27 NA CASSLWEQYF TGTGCCAGCAGTTTATGGGAGCAGTACTTC
TRBJ2-5 TRBV2 TRBD2 CASMGLAGGETQYF TGTGCCAGCATGGGACTAGCGGGGGGAGAGACCCAGTACTTC
TRBJ2-1 TRBV12-5 TRBD2 CASAPGLGSEQFF TGTGCTAGTGCCCCGGGACTAGGAAGTGAGCAGTTCTTC
TRBJ2-3 TRBV9 TRBD1 CASSVGGGLIDTQYF TGTGCCAGCAGCGTAGGAGGGGGCCTTATAGATACGCAGTATTTT
TRBJ2-1 TRBV5-4 TRBD2 CASSSGLAGGRSSYNEQFF TGTGCCAGCAGCTCAGGACTAGCGGGGGGCAGGAGCTCCTACAATGAGCAGTTCTTC
TRBJ2-1 TRBV7-3 TRBD2 CAGSRVPGLAYNEQFF TGTGCCGGCAGCCGAGTACCGGGACTAGCTTACAATGAGCAGTTCTTC
TRBJ2-3 TRBV28 TRBD1 CASRPPGGAVGTQYF TGTGCCAGCAGGCCCCCAGGGGGCGCGGTGGGGACGCAGTATTTT
TRBJ2-2 TRBV7-3 NA CASSSRPGGLSGELFF TGTGCCAGCAGCTCACGACCAGGGGGACTGAGCGGGGAGCTGTTTTTT
TRBJ2-2 TRBV7-7 TRBD2 CASSPVFGTSEWNANTGELFF TGTGCTAGCAGCCCCGTCTTTGGGACTAGCGAGTGGAACGCGAACACCGGGGAGCTGTTTTTT
TRBJ2-2 TRBV5-1 NA CASSPPGAGELFF TGCGCCAGCAGCCCGCCGGGAGCCGGGGAGCTGTTTTTT
TRBJ1-5 TRBV6-5 NA CASSTSRDGNQPQHF TGTGCCAGCAGCACAAGTCGGGATGGCAATCAGCCCCAGCATTTT
TRBJ2-6 TRBV10-3 TRBD1 CAISTWTGSGANVLTF TGTGCCATCAGCACGTGGACAGGTTCTGGGGCCAACGTCCTGACTTTC
TRBJ1-1 TRBV5-1 TRBD1 CASSVGQGATEAFF TGCGCCAGCAGCGTGGGACAGGGGGCAACTGAAGCTTTCTTT
TRBJ1-2 TRBV28 NA CASSLPKGGYGYTF TGTGCCAGCAGTCTCCCAAAGGGGGGGTATGGCTACACCTTC
TRBJ2-7 TRBV29-1 TRBD1 CSVGVLRDRGLGEQYF TGCAGCGTTGGGGTACTTCGGGACAGGGGGCTGGGCGAGCAGTACTTC
TRBJ2-5 TRBV6-1 TRBD1 CASSQLGTGSETQYF TGTGCCAGCAGCCAACTCGGGACAGGGTCAGAGACCCAGTACTTC
TRBJ2-3 TRBV29-1 TRBD2 CSVEGLAGGSSTDTQYF TGCAGCGTTGAGGGACTAGCGGGGGGCTCTAGCACAGATACGCAGTATTTT
TRBJ1-2 TRBV19 NA CASSMFLNNGYTF TGTGCCAGTAGTATGTTTTTAAACAATGGCTACACCTTC
TRBJ2-7 TRBV4-1 NA CASSLTRSFQGASYEQYF TGCGCCAGCAGTCTGACACGCTCATTCCAGGGCGCATCCTACGAGCAGTACTTC
TRBJ1-4 TRBV5-1 TRBD1 CASSLGTGREKLFF TGCGCCAGCAGCTTGGGGACAGGGAGGGAAAAACTGTTTTTT
TRBJ1-2 TRBV7-9 NA CASSPAGAFYGYTF TGTGCCAGCAGCCCTGCAGGGGCTTTCTATGGCTACACCTTC
TRBJ2-2 TRBV6-5 TRBD1 CASSYTGGHTGELFF TGTGCCAGCAGTTACACAGGGGGCCACACCGGGGAGCTGTTTTTT
TRBJ2-3 TRBV2 NA CASGSGLGDTQYF TGTGCCAGCGGGAGCGGCCTGGGGGATACGCAGTATTTT
TRBJ2-7 TRBV2 NA CASSEAWGGAAGQYF TGTGCCAGCAGTGAAGCATGGGGCGGGGCGGCAGGGCAGTACTTC
TRBJ1-4 TRBV25-1 TRBD1 CASSDRGQGSEEKLFF TGTGCCAGCAGTGACCGCGGACAGGGGTCGGAAGAAAAACTGTTTTTT
TRBJ1-1 TRBV28 TRBD1 CASSLEGARTEAFF TGTGCCAGCAGTTTAGAGGGGGCTAGGACTGAAGCTTTCTTT
TRBJ2-1 TRBV2 NA CASRDPGSYNEQFF TGTGCCAGCCGGGATCCGGGGTCCTACAATGAGCAGTTCTTC
TRBJ2-3 TRBV19 NA CASSIAEQGANTQYF TGTGCCAGTAGTATAGCGGAACAGGGAGCTAATACGCAGTATTTT
TRBJ1-5 TRBV30 NA CAWSVSARQPQHF TGTGCCTGGAGTGTATCGGCTAGGCAGCCCCAGCATTTT
TRBJ2-6 TRBV6-5 NA CASTHGNSGANVLTF TGTGCCAGCACCCACGGTAACTCTGGGGCCAACGTCCTGACTTTC
TRBJ1-3 TRBV5-1 NA CASSLGGPNTIYF TGCGCCAGCAGCTTGGGAGGGCCAAACACCATATATTTT